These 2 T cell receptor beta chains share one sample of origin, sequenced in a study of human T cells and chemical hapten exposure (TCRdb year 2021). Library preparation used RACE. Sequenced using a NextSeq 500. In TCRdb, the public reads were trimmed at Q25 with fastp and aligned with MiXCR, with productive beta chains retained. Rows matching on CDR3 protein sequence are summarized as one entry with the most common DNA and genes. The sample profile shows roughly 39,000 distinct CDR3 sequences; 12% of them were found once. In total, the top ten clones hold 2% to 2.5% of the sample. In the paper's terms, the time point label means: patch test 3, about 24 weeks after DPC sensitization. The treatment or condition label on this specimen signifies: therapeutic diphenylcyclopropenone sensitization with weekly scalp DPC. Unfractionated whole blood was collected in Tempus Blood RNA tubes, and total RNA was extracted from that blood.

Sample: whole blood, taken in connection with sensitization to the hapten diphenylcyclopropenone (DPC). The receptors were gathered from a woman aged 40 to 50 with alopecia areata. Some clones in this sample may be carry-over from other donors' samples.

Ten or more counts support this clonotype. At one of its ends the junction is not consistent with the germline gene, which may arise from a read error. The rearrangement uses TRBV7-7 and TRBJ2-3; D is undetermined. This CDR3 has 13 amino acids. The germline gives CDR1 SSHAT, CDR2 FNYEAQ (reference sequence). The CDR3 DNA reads TGTGCTAGCAGCTTAGGGAGCACAGATACGCAGTATTTT. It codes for CASSLGSTDTQYF.

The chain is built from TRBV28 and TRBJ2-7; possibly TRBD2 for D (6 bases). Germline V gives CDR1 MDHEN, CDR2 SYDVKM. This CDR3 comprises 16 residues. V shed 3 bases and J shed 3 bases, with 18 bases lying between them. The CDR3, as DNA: TGTGCCAGCAGTTTCTGGGGGGAGACCCCCTACTACGAGCAGTACTTC. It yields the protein CASSFWGETPYYEQYF. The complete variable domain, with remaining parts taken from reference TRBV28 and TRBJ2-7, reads DVKVTQSSRYLVKRTGEKVFLECVQDMDHENMFWYRQDPGLGLRLIYFSYDVKMKEKGDIPEGYSVSREKKERFSLILESASTNQTSMYLCASSFWGETPYYEQYFGPGTRLTVT.